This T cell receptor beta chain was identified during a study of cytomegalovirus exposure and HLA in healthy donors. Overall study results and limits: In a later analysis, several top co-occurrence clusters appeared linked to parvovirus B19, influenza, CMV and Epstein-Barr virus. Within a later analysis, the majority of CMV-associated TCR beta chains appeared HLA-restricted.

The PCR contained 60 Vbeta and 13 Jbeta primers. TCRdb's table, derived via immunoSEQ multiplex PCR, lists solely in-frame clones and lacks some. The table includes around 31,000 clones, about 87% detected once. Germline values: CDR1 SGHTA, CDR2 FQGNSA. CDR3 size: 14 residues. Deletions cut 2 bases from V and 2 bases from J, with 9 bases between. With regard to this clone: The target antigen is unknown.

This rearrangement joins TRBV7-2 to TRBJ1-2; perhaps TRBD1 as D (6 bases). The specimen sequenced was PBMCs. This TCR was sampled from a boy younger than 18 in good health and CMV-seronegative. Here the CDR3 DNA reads TGTGCCAGCAGCTTACCCGGACAGAACTATGGCTACACCTTC. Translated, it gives CASSLPGQNYGYTF.